This T cell receptor beta chain was documented in a study of blood T cell repertoires in COVID-19. Study-level information: Donors in the United States, Italy and Spain gave samples during acute or convalescent COVID-19. Sources were T cells, B-cell-depleted T cells, or PBMCs; the material itself was cDNA or gDNA.

This CDR3 has 21 amino acids. J lost 10 bases, V lost 0 bases, and 27 bases had no gene match. Germline V CDR1 and CDR2: SGHRS, YFSETQ. Seattle-derived patients entered the study during active infection and were followed longitudinally. Data came from immunoSEQ multiplex PCR; TCRdb stores just in-frame clones and leaves some out. The data show around 200,000 clones, around 79% seen once. The V call is TRBV5-1, the J call TRBJ2-7, with TRBD2 identical over 11 bases. The specimen sequenced was peripheral blood. This receptor was taken from a middle-aged woman with COVID-19, enrolled during active disease. The DNA of the CDR3 is TGCGCCAGCAGCTTGGGCTTGAGGACTAGCGGGCGGGCAATCTCGGTACCCGCCCAGTACTTC. Its translation: CASSLGLRTSGRAISVPAQYF.